Each of the 32 T cell receptor beta chains below was sequenced from the same sample in a study of siplizumab effects on memory and regulatory T cells. The table came from immunoSEQ multiplex PCR; TCRdb's copy has only in-frame clones and leaves some out. This table holds some 100,000 clones, roughly 96% found once. Sequencing was carried out using naive CD4+ T cells sorted from blood. These receptor sequences come from a human donor in good health.

This chain uses TRBV7-7 with TRBJ2-2; 11 nucleotides match TRBD1. The length of the CDR3 is 16 residues. CDR1 is SSHAT and CDR2 is FNYEAQ in the germline V gene (reference sequence). Trimming took 5 bases from V and 6 from J; bases not matched to a gene: 8. The CDR3, as DNA: TGTGCCAGCAGCCCTACTCCGGGACAGGGGGCCGGGGAGCTGTTTTTT. Protein sequence: CASSPTPGQGAGELFF.

This chain connects TRBV6-5 to TRBJ2-5; D is undetermined. Trimming removed 9 bases at V and 3 bases at J, with 11 bases between. Germline-derived CDR1 and CDR2 are MNHEY and SVGAGI. There are 12 residues in the CDR3. This chain's CDR3 is CASRDGKETQYF. Here the CDR3 DNA reads TGTGCCAGTCGAGACGGAAAAGAGACCCAGTACTTC.

V usage is TRBV5-6 and J usage is TRBJ2-7; possibly TRBD1 or TRBD2 for D (5 bases each). The CDR3 consists of 17 residues. Deletions cut 0 bases from V and 6 bases from J, with 22 bases between. Per germline, CDR1 SGHDT and CDR2 YYEEEE. In DNA form, the CDR3 reads TGTGCCAGCAGCTTGGACCTCATTAGGGACGGTCTAGGCGAGCAGTACTTC. It yields the protein CASSLDLIRDGLGEQYF.

The rearrangement joins TRBV5-3 to TRBJ2-7; D uncertain. TRBV5-3 is flagged as an ORF with uncertain function. V was clipped by 4 bases and J by 2 bases, with 13 bases between them. The CDR3 sequence is 14 residues long. The CDR3 nucleotides read TGTGCCAGAAGCCACGAAGGGCGAGCCTACGAGCAGTACTTC. It yields the protein CARSHEGRAYEQYF.

The genes are TRBV28 and TRBJ1-1; tentative D call: TRBD1 (6 bases). The V end was cut by 8 bases, the J end by 1 base, with 11 bases between. Germline-derived CDR1 and CDR2 are MDHEN and SYDVKM. The length of the CDR3 is 13 residues. The CDR3: CASGKGGNTEAFF. CDR3 DNA sequence: TGTGCCAGCGGGAAAGGGGGGAACACTGAAGCTTTCTTT. Full variable domain (rest looked up from reference TRBV28 and TRBJ1-1): DVKVTQSSRYLVKRTGEKVFLECVQDMDHENMFWYRQDPGLGLRLIYFSYDVKMKEKGDIPEGYSVSREKKERFSLILESASTNQTSMYLCASGKGGNTEAFFGQGTRLTVV.

This chain links TRBV28 with TRBJ2-7; unclear D gene. The germline CDR1 and CDR2 sequences are MDHEN and SYDVKM. Between the trimmed V and J ends, which lost 2 bases and 5 bases, there was a span of 7 bases. CDR3 size: 12 residues. CDR3 sequence: CASSLVVNEQYF. DNA for the CDR3: TGTGCCAGCAGTTTAGTGGTAAACGAGCAGTACTTC.

The chain employs TRBV5-1 and TRBJ1-2; 10 positions agree with TRBD1. The V segment lost 3 bases and the J segment 8 bases; nucleotides outside the gene matches: 4. Germline CDR1 and CDR2: SGHRS and YFSETQ. This CDR3 region has 13 residues. CDR3 DNA: TGCGCCAGCAGCTCCGGGACAGGGGAGGGCTACACCTTC. Translation gives CASSSGTGEGYTF.

CDR3 sequence reads: CASSPYVVKGPSLWALHF. In nucleotides, the CDR3 is TGTGCCAGCAGCCCTTATGTGGTTAAGGGGCCTTCCCTTTGGGCCCTCCACTTT. The chain uses TRBV7-8 and TRBJ1-6; possible D gene TRBD1, 5 bases. The length of the CDR3 is 18 residues. Trimming pared 5 bases from V and 14 bases from J, leaving 31 bases between. Germline CDR1 is SGHVS and CDR2 is FQNEAQ.

The chain uses TRBV5-1 and TRBJ2-5; 11 bases are shared with TRBD2. Germline trimming cut 3 bases from V and 2 bases from J; bases unmatched to any gene: 0. Germline values: CDR1 SGHRS, CDR2 YFSETQ. The CDR3 is 14 amino acids. The CDR3 reads CASSSSGGQETQYF. For the CDR3, the DNA is TGCGCCAGCAGCTCTAGCGGGGGGCAAGAGACCCAGTACTTC.

The rearrangement joins TRBV6-6 to TRBJ2-2; tentative D call: TRBD1 (6 bases). Trimming removed 4 bases at V and 7 bases at J, with 13 bases between. The CDR3 extends over 14 amino acids. Looked up from germline, CDR1 is MNHNY and CDR2 is SVGAGI (reference sequence). CDR3 sequence: CASSLQGEDGELFF. As DNA, the CDR3 is TGTGCCAGCAGTTTACAGGGAGAGGACGGGGAGCTGTTTTTT.

The chain links TRBV5-1 to TRBJ2-3; TRBD2 aligns across 14 bases. Germline V gives CDR1 SGHRS, CDR2 YFSETQ. Trimming at V came to 1 base and at J to 2 bases, leaving 12 bases not matched to a gene. This CDR3 contains 20 residues. CDR3 DNA: TGCGCCAGCAGCTTGCCCGATGATGGGACTAGCGGGGGAAACACAGATACGCAGTATTTT. It codes for CASSLPDDGTSGGNTDTQYF.

V gene TRBV30 combines with J gene TRBJ1-4; 7 nucleotides align to TRBD1. Germline V lookup: CDR1 GTSNPN, CDR2 SVGIG (reference sequence). The CDR3 contains 14 residues. The J segment lost 4 bases and the V segment lost 5 bases, leaving 7 bases of the junction unmatched. The DNA of the CDR3 is TGTGCCTGGTGCCCCGGGACAGATAATGAAAAACTGTTTTTT. It encodes CAWCPGTDNEKLFF.

The V gene is TRBV12-2, the J gene TRBJ2-4. TRBV12-2 is termed a pseudogene. There are 12 residues in the CDR3. CDR3 in DNA: TGTGCAAGTCGCTTAGACAAAAACATTCAGTACTTC. This translates into CASRLDKNIQYF.

This chain connects TRBV18 to TRBJ2-3, with a weak D call TRBD2 (6 bases). Germline CDR1 KGHSH, CDR2 LQKENI. V dropped 0 bases and J dropped 2 bases, with 9 bases sitting between them. The CDR3 loop spans 15 amino acids. The CDR3 here is CASSPPGLPTDTQYF. The CDR3 DNA follows: TGTGCCAGCTCACCACCGGGACTTCCCACAGATACGCAGTATTTT.

This chain links TRBV5-1 with TRBJ1-5; D is perhaps TRBD1 (6 bases). The CDR3 covers 14 residues. CDR1 SGHRS and CDR2 YFSETQ come from the germline V gene. Deletions cut 0 bases from V and 9 bases from J, with 13 bases between. CDR3 nucleotides: TGCGCCAGCAGCTTGGTTGGTGTACAGGGGCCCCAGCATTTT. It encodes CASSLVGVQGPQHF.

The J gene is TRBJ1-6, the V gene TRBV30; D uncertain. V dropped 0 bases and J dropped 9 bases, with 12 bases sitting between them. CDR3 length equals 14 residues. From germline, CDR1 is GTSNPN and CDR2 SVGIG (reference sequence). The CDR3 protein is CAWSVGDITSPLHF. DNA for the CDR3: TGTGCCTGGAGTGTCGGGGATATAACTTCACCCCTCCACTTT.

This chain links TRBV25-1 with TRBJ2-7; the match to TRBD1 covers 12 bases. Looked up from germline, CDR1 is MGHDK and CDR2 is SYGVNS. Trimming cost V 6 bases and J 7 bases; bases outside gene matches: 7. This CDR3 spans 14 amino acids. The DNA for the CDR3 is TGTGCCAGCAGGTGGGGACAGGGGGCAAGGGAGCAGTACTTC. Translated: CASRWGQGAREQYF.

The CDR3 region has the DNA TGTGCCAGCTCACCCCAGGGGGGCGAGCAGTACTTC. Protein product: CASSPQGGEQYF. The rearrangement uses TRBV18 and TRBJ2-7, with a possible D match to TRBD1 (7 bases). Trimming shortened V by 3 bases and J by 6 bases, and 9 bases separated the two germline ends. The CDR3 has 12 residues. Per germline, CDR1 KGHSH and CDR2 LQKENI.

The chain links TRBV7-2 to TRBJ2-3; possibly TRBD2 for D (6 bases). In germline, CDR1 is SGHTA, CDR2 FQGNSA. V was trimmed by 5 bases and J by 3 bases, leaving 15 bases between them. The CDR3 runs 15 residues. CDR3 nucleotides: TGTGCCAGCAGCACGGGCGGGGAGTCAACAGATACGCAGTATTTT. This sequence encodes CASSTGGESTDTQYF.

The genes are TRBV28 and TRBJ1-2; 9 nucleotides match TRBD1. J was trimmed by 4 bases and V by 6 bases; bases with no gene match: 6. This CDR3 has 14 amino acids. The germline V gene encodes CDR1 MDHEN and CDR2 SYDVKM. The CDR3 DNA follows: TGTGCCAGCAGCCCGGGACAGGGAGTCTATGGCTACACCTTC. Amino acid sequence: CASSPGQGVYGYTF.

This clone was recorded once. The chain recombines TRBV11-2 with TRBJ1-1; 7 nucleotides agree with TRBD1. The CDR3 length is 14 residues. V was pared by 3 bases and J by 5 bases, with 6 bases of the junction left unmatched. Germline lookup yields CDR1 SGHAT and CDR2 FQNNGV. The CDR3 region has the DNA TGTGCCAGCAGCTTCGGCCCCAGGGGGACTGAAGCTTTCTTT. It yields the protein CASSFGPRGTEAFF. Together with reference TRBV11-2 and TRBJ1-1, the CDR3 gives the full variable domain: EAGVAQSPRYKIIEKRQSVAFWCNPISGHATLYWYQQILGQGPKLLIQFQNNGVVDDSQLPKDRFSAERLKGVDSTLKIQPAKLEDSAVYLCASSFGPRGTEAFFGQGTRLTVV.

The gene calls are TRBV10-1 and TRBJ1-1; D unclear. CDR1 WNHNN and CDR2 SYGVQD come from the germline V gene (reference sequence). The CDR3 covers 13 residues. With 5 bases removed from V and 1 base from J, the gap between germline ends came to 8 bases. CDR3 DNA: TGCGCCAGCAGTCCAACTGGGAACACTGAAGCTTTCTTT. It encodes CASSPTGNTEAFF.

V is TRBV5-8 and J is TRBJ1-1; 8 nucleotides line up with TRBD1. The CDR3 has 13 residues. Germline V lookup: CDR1 SGHTS, CDR2 YDEGEE. The trim removed 4 bases at V and 10 bases at J, leaving 9 bases unmatched. This CDR3 is CASSRQGTGGAFF. The CDR3 DNA reads TGTGCCAGCAGCCGACAGGGGACAGGAGGAGCTTTCTTT.

The CDR3 DNA reads TGTGCCAGCAGCTTAGCCTGGGCCGGGTCGGGACCCCAGCATTTT. Its protein product is CASSLAWAGSGPQHF. V gene TRBV11-2 combines with J gene TRBJ1-5; D is ambiguous. The CDR3 runs 15 residues. Trimming removed 1 base from V and 10 bases from J, with 17 bases in between. Germline loops: CDR1 SGHAT, CDR2 FQNNGV.

The CDR3 DNA reads as TGTGCCACCAGCACCTTTGACAAACAGTACTTC. Translated, it gives CATSTFDKQYF. This chain connects TRBV15 to TRBJ2-7; D is ambiguous. This CDR3 has 11 amino acids. The V and J ends lost 4 bases and 10 bases respectively, with 11 bases between them. Germline CDR1 LNHNV, CDR2 YYDKDF (reference sequence).

This clone occurred once. The chain has TRBV12-5 and TRBJ2-1; 8 bases fit TRBD1. The CDR3 is made up of 15 amino acids. The J segment lost 9 bases and the V segment lost 0 bases, leaving 7 bases of the junction unmatched. Germline CDR1 LGHNT, CDR2 FRNRAP. CDR3 protein: CASGLVQGAPSEQFF. CDR3 bases: TGTGCTAGTGGTTTGGTTCAGGGGGCCCCTAGTGAGCAGTTCTTC. The entire variable domain, with the rest obtained from reference TRBV12-5 and TRBJ2-1, is as follows: DARVTQTPRHKVTEMGQEVTMRCQPILGHNTVFWYRQTMMQGLELLAYFRNRAPLDDSGMPKDRFSAEMPDATLATLKIQPSEPRDSAVYFCASGLVQGAPSEQFFGPGTRLTVL.

This sequence joins TRBV5-1 and TRBJ2-1; D is tentatively TRBD1 or TRBD2 (6 bases each). The V end was cut by 4 bases, the J end by 1 base, with 12 bases between. This CDR3 region has 15 residues. Germline V gives CDR1 SGHRS, CDR2 YFSETQ. CDR3: CASSPLGGSYNEQFF. CDR3 nucleotide sequence: TGCGCCAGCAGCCCCCTAGGGGGGTCCTACAATGAGCAGTTCTTC.

The chain couples TRBV7-3 to TRBJ2-2, with 9 nucleotides matching TRBD1. The germline CDR1 and CDR2 sequences are SGHTA and FQGTGA. The CDR3 runs to 16 residues. V was pared by 4 bases and J by 6 bases, with 9 bases of the junction left unmatched. The CDR3 is CASSWGTGRSPGELFF. The CDR3 DNA follows: TGTGCCAGCAGCTGGGGGACAGGGCGTTCCCCCGGGGAGCTGTTTTTT.

The rearrangement links TRBV5-1 to TRBJ2-3, with D unclear. V lost 2 bases and J 0 bases, leaving 7 bases between the germline ends. Germline V lookup: CDR1 SGHRS, CDR2 YFSETQ. The CDR3 has 14 residues. The CDR3 nucleotides are TGCGCCAGCAGCTTAGGGATTAGCACAGATACGCAGTATTTT. Translation: CASSLGISTDTQYF.

J is TRBJ2-7 and V is TRBV4-1, with 7 bases that match TRBD1. CDR1 MGHRA and CDR2 YSYEKL come from the germline V gene. This CDR3 comprises 16 residues. J lost 4 bases, V lost 0 bases, and 9 bases had no gene match. The CDR3 loop reads CASSQDSGTAIYEQYF. CDR3 nucleotides: TGCGCCAGCAGCCAAGATTCGGGGACAGCCATATACGAGCAGTACTTC.

The CDR3 DNA reads as TGCGCCAGCAGCTTGGTTCTAGCGGGTCAAGAGACCCAGTACTTC. It is translated as CASSLVLAGQETQYF. This chain connects TRBV5-1 to TRBJ2-5; 8 nucleotides align to TRBD2. The CDR3 sequence is 15 residues long. Germline CDR1 is SGHRS and CDR2 is YFSETQ. V dropped 0 bases and J dropped 2; count of bases not matched to a gene: 3.

The V call is TRBV4-2, the J call TRBJ2-1; 11 bases line up with TRBD2. The CDR3 contains 18 residues. The V gene's germline CDR1 is LGHNA and CDR2 YNFKEQ. V lost 4 bases to trimming and J lost 1 base; unmatched junction nucleotides: 9. CDR3 amino acids: CASSPNVAGGASYNEQFF. In DNA form, the CDR3 reads TGTGCCAGCAGCCCTAACGTAGCGGGGGGGGCTTCCTACAATGAGCAGTTCTTC.